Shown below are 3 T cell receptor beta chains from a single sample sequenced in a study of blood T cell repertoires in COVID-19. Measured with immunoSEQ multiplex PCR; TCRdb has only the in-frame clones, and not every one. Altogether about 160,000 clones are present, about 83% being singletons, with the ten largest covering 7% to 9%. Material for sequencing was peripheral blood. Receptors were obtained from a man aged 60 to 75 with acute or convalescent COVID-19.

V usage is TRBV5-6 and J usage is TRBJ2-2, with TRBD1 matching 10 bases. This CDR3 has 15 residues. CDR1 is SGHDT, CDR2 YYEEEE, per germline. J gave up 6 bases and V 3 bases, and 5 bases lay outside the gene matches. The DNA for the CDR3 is TGTGCCAGCAGCTGGGGACAGGGGAATGCCGGGGAGCTGTTTTTT. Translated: CASSWGQGNAGELFF.

CDR3 region: CASSDDRGNYGYTF. CDR3 coding DNA: TGTGCCAGCAGTGATGACAGGGGAAACTATGGCTACACCTTC. The chain couples TRBV2 to TRBJ1-2; 8 bases map to TRBD1. CDR3 length equals 14 residues. The germline gives CDR1 SNHLY, CDR2 FYNNEI. V lost 3 bases and J lost 2; bases outside the gene matches: 2.

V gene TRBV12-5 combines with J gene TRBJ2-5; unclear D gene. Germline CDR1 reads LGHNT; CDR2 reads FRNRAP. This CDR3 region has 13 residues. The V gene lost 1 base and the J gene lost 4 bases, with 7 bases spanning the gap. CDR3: CASGLAAAETQYF. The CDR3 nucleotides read TGTGCTAGTGGTTTGGCGGCGGCAGAGACCCAGTACTTC.